This passage covers 18 T cell receptor beta chains from one sample sequenced in a study of CD8 T cells in Susac syndrome. Reverse transcription of roughly 0.5 to 1 ug RNA was carried out with random hexamers. TCRdb recomputed calls from the immunoSEQ multiplex PCR reads with MiXCR, one row per CDR3 protein. The sample lists approximately 190,000 distinct CDR3 sequences, 95% occurring once. The sample consisted of CD8+ T cells from PBMCs. The source is a human donor with Susac syndrome.

The genes are TRBV29-1 and TRBJ2-7; TRBD2 is a possible D gene (5 bases). Between the trimmed V and J ends, which lost 3 bases and 3 bases, there was a span of 12 bases. The CDR3 has 13 residues. The V gene's germline CDR1 is SQVTM and CDR2 ANQGSEA. The CDR3, as DNA: TGCAGCGTTGAGGCTAGCCCCAACTACGAGCAGTACTTC. It is translated as CSVEASPNYEQYF.

The chain links TRBV29-1 to TRBJ1-1, with D perhaps TRBD1 (5 bases). The CDR3 has 12 amino acids. CDR1 SQVTM and CDR2 ANQGSEA come from the germline V gene. Trimming cost V 7 bases and J 6 bases, with 15 bases left between them. CDR3 DNA: TGCAGCGCCTCGGGACTTGGGGCTGAAGCTTTCTTT. This sequence encodes CSASGLGAEAFF. Full variable domain (outside the CDR3, taken from reference TRBV29-1 and TRBJ1-1): SAVISQKPSRDICQRGTSLTIQCQVDSQVTMMFWYRQQPGQSLTLIATANQGSEATYESGFVIDKFPISRPNLTFSTLTVSNMSPEDSSIYLCSASGLGAEAFFGQGTRLTVV.

V usage is TRBV19 and J usage is TRBJ2-5; the D is unclear. The length of the CDR3 is 14 residues. Germline loops: CDR1 LNHDA, CDR2 SQIVND (reference sequence). Trimming cost V 5 bases and J 0 bases, with 10 bases left between them. CDR3 region: CASSPFDNQETQYF. CDR3 in DNA: TGTGCCAGTAGTCCCTTCGACAACCAAGAGACCCAGTACTTC.

The chain carries TRBV7-9 and TRBJ2-7; 7 nucleotides align to TRBD1. CDR3 length: 15 residues. V lost 4 bases, J lost 3 bases, and 9 bases stayed unmatched. Germline V gene data show CDR1 as SEHNR and CDR2 as FQNEAQ (reference sequence). CDR3 coding DNA: TGTGCCAGCAGCTCCGGACAGGACCAATACTACGAGCAGTACTTC. This gives the protein CASSSGQDQYYEQYF.

The table lists this clonotype with a few counts. The V and J genes are TRBV6-1 and TRBJ2-7, with D unresolved. CDR3 size: 11 residues. Trimming pared 5 bases from V and 2 bases from J, leaving 4 bases between. The germline V gene has CDR1 MNHNS and CDR2 SASEGT. CDR3 amino acids: CASSWAYEQYF. The CDR3 DNA is TGTGCCAGCAGTTGGGCCTACGAGCAGTACTTC.

The chain combines TRBV20-1 with TRBJ2-7; 8 positions match TRBD2. Germline V gene sequence: CDR1 DFQATT, CDR2 SNEGSKA (reference sequence). Losses at the gene ends were 6 bases for V and 4 bases for J; bases not matched to a gene: 8. The length of the CDR3 is 13 residues. CDR3: CSAPGTSGYEQYF. As DNA, the CDR3 is TGCAGTGCACCCGGGACTAGTGGTTACGAGCAGTACTTC.

CDR3 sequence reads: CASSLEVGADTQYF. The CDR3 nucleotides are TGTGCCAGCAGCTTGGAAGTGGGGGCAGATACGCAGTATTTT. The chain recombines TRBV11-2 with TRBJ2-3, with D perhaps being TRBD1 or TRBD2 (5 bases each). Germline CDR1 and CDR2: SGHAT and FQNNGV. There are 14 residues in the CDR3. Trimming removed 3 bases at V and 4 bases at J, with 11 bases between.

The J gene is TRBJ2-1, the V gene TRBV13; 7 nucleotides match TRBD1. This CDR3 is built from 12 residues. V trimming: 3 bases; J trimming: 14 bases; junction bases outside the gene matches: 7. Germline CDR1 is PRHDT and CDR2 is FYEKMQ (reference sequence). The CDR3: CASSLGPTGEFF. CDR3 in DNA: TGTGCCAGCAGCTTGGGGCCCACAGGGGAGTTCTTC.

This chain joins TRBV20-1 and TRBJ2-1; no firm D call. CDR1 is DFQATT and CDR2 is SNEGSKA in the germline V gene (reference sequence). This CDR3 comprises 13 residues. This chain's CDR3 is CTLPVTSQNEQFF. The CDR3 bases are TGCACCCTACCTGTGACATCCCAAAATGAGCAGTTCTTC.

The chain has TRBV21-1 and TRBJ2-7; TRBD1 is the table's D call and was not checked against the DNA. TRBV21-1 is shown as a pseudogene. CDR3 length equals 15 residues. CDR3 protein: CAKRFGGTSSYEQYF. For the CDR3, the DNA is TGTGCCAAACGATTCGGGGGGACGAGCTCCTACGAGCAGTACTTC.

The chain has TRBV27 and TRBJ1-2; TRBD1 might be the D (5 bases). Germline loops: CDR1 MNHEY, CDR2 SMNVEV (reference sequence). With 3 bases removed from V and 6 bases from J, the gap between germline ends came to 8 bases. The CDR3 has 12 amino acids. The CDR3 loop reads CASSFKGHGYTF. In DNA, the CDR3 is TGTGCCAGCAGTTTCAAGGGGCATGGCTACACCTTC.

V is TRBV19 and J is TRBJ1-5, with TRBD1 matching 9 bases. The V segment lost 7 bases and the J segment 2 bases; nucleotides outside the gene matches: 6. The germline gives CDR1 LNHDA, CDR2 SQIVND (reference sequence). The CDR3 runs to 15 residues. The CDR3 region is CASTWGQGGNQPQHF. CDR3 nucleotides: TGTGCCAGTACCTGGGGACAGGGAGGCAATCAGCCCCAGCATTTT.

The CDR3 bases are TGCAGTGCTAGAACGGGAGGGCCCTACGAGCAGTACTTC. It is translated as CSARTGGPYEQYF. This chain uses TRBV20-1 with TRBJ2-7; 8 nucleotides align to TRBD2. Germline assignment: CDR1 DFQATT and CDR2 SNEGSKA (reference sequence). The CDR3 sequence is 13 residues long. V shed 2 bases and J 2 bases; nucleotides not matched to a gene: 2.

V and J are TRBV25-1 and TRBJ1-2, with 11 nucleotides matching TRBD1. Germline lookup yields CDR1 MGHDK and CDR2 SYGVNS. J lost 3 bases, V lost 6 bases, and 0 bases had no gene match. The CDR3 is 13 residues long. The CDR3 protein is CASRGQGDYGYTF. In DNA form, the CDR3 reads TGTGCCAGCAGGGGACAGGGGGACTATGGCTACACCTTC.

The chain combines TRBV5-4 with TRBJ1-2; 9 bases line up with TRBD1. The CDR3 consists of 17 residues. V shed 4 bases, J shed 0 bases, and the junction held 10 bases outside the gene matches. Germline CDR1 SGHNT, CDR2 YYREEE (reference sequence). The chain's CDR3 is CASSATGTGPSNYGYTF. The CDR3 DNA follows: TGTGCCAGCAGCGCAACCGGGACAGGGCCCTCTAACTATGGCTACACCTTC.

The chain combines TRBV7-8 with TRBJ2-7; possible D gene TRBD1, 6 bases. The length of the CDR3 is 13 residues. V was shortened by 4 bases and J by 3 bases, with 10 bases between the two germline ends. Germline CDR1 SGHVS, CDR2 FQNEAQ. The CDR3 reads CASSWHRDYEQYF. The CDR3 coding sequence is TGTGCCAGCAGCTGGCACAGGGACTACGAGCAGTACTTC.

J is TRBJ2-1 and V is TRBV3-1; 14 nucleotides match TRBD2. V shed 3 bases, J shed 4 bases, and the junction held 5 bases outside the gene matches. This CDR3 is built from 17 residues. Germline lookup yields CDR1 LGHDT and CDR2 YNNKEL (reference sequence). The CDR3 DNA is TGTGCCAGCAGCCACAGACTAGCGGGGGGGTCTTACAATGAGCAGTTCTTC. Translated, it gives CASSHRLAGGSYNEQFF.

The chain recombines TRBV20-1 with TRBJ1-2; no firm D call. Trimming left V 3 bases short and J 6 bases short, with 17 bases between. Germline CDR1 is DFQATT and CDR2 is SNEGSKA (reference sequence). This CDR3 spans 14 amino acids. The DNA of the CDR3 is TGCAGTGCTAGGGGCGGACTCTCAAGCGATGGCTACACCTTC. This codes for CSARGGLSSDGYTF.